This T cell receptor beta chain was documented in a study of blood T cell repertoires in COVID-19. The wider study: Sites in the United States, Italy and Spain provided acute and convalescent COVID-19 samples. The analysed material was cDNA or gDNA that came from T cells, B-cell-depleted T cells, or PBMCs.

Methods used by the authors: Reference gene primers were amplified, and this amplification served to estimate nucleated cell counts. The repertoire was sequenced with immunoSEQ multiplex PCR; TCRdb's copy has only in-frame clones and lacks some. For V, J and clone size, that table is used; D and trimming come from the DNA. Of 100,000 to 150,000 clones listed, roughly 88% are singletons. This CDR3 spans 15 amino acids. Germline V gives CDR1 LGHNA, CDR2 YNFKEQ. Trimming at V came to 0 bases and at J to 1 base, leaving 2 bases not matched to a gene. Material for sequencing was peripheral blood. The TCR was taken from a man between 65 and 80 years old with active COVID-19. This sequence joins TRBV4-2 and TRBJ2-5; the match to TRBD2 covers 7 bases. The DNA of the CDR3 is TGTGCCAGCAGCCAAGATAGGACTAGCCAAGAGACCCAGTACTTC. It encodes CASSQDRTSQETQYF.